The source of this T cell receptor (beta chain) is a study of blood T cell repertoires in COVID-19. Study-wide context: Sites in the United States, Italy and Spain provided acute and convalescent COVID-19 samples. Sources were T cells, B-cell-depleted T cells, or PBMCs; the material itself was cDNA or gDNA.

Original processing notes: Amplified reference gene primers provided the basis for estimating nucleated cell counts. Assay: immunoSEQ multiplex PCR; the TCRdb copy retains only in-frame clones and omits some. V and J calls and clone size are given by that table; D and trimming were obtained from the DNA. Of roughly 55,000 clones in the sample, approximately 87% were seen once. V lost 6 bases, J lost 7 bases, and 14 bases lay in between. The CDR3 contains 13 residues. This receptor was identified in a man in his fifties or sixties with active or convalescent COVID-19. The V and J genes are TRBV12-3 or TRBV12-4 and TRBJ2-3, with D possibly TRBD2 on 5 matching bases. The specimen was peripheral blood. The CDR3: CASSLTEDHTQYF. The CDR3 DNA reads TGTGCCAGCAGCCTTACGGAGGACCATACGCAGTATTTT.